The clone carrying this T cell receptor (beta chain) has just a few counts. Trimming removed 0 bases at V and 0 bases at J, with 8 bases between. The CDR3 covers 15 residues. Germline values: CDR1 ENHRY, CDR2 SYGVKD. The sample is drawn from a study of T-cell reconstitution after alpha-beta-depleted transplantation in children. Molecular barcoding with unique molecular identifiers was used for the TCRbeta library. TCRdb reprocessed the PCR reads via MiXCR and lists one record per CDR3 protein. The sample records some 200,000 distinct CDR3 sequences, under 9.5% being singletons. The sequence derives from a human donor who donated a stem cell graft to a child with acute lymphoblastic leukemia. The genes are TRBV10-3 and TRBJ1-1; D is perhaps TRBD1 (5 bases). The sample here was PBMCs from the stem cell graft donor, taken from the stem cell graft. This CDR3 reads CAISESRGVNTEAFF. The CDR3, as DNA: TGTGCCATCAGTGAGTCCCGGGGGGTGAACACTGAAGCTTTCTTT.